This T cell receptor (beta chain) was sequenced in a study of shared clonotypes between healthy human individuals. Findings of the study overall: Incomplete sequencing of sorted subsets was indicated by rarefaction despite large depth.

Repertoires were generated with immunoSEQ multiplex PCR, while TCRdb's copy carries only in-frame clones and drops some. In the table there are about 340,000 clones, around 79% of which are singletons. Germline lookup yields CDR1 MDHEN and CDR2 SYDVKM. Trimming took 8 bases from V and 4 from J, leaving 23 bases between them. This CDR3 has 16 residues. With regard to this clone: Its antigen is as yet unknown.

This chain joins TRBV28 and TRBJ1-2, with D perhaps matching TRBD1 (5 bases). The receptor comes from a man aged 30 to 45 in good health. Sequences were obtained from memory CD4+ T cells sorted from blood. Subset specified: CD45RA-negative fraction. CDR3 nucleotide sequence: TGTGCCAGCGCCCTAAGCGGGGGGAGAATTGGCTATGGCTACACCTTC. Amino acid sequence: CASALSGGRIGYGYTF.